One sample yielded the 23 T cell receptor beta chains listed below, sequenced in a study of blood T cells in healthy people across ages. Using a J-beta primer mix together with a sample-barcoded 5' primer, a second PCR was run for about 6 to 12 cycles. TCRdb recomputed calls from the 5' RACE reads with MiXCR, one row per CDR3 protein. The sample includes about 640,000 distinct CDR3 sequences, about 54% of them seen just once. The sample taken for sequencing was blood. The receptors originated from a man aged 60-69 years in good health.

This chain's CDR3 is CASSFDRGSDTQYF. DNA of the CDR3: TGTGCCAGCAGCTTTGACAGGGGGTCAGATACGCAGTATTTT. This rearrangement joins TRBV7-2 to TRBJ2-3; 9 bases are shared with TRBD1. In germline, CDR1 is SGHTA, CDR2 FQGNSA. The CDR3 totals 14 residues. After removal of 3 bases from V and 4 bases from J, the junction contained 2 bases not matched to a gene.

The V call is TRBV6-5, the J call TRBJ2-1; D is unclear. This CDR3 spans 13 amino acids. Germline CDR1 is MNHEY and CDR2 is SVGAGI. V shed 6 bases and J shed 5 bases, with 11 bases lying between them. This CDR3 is CASSPYSNNEQFF. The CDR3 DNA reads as TGTGCCAGCAGCCCTTACAGTAACAATGAGCAGTTCTTC.

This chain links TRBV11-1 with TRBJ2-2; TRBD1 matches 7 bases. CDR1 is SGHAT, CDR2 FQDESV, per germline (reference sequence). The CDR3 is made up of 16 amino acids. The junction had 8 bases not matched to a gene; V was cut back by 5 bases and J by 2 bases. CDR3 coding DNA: TGTGCCAGCAGCAGCCGCGACAGGGTTAACACCGGGGAGCTGTTTTTT. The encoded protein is CASSSRDRVNTGELFF.

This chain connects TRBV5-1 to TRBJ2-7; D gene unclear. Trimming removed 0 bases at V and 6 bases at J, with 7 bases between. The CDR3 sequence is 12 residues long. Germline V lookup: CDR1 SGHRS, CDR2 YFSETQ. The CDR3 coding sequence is TGCGCCAGCAGCTTGGGGGGTGGCGAGCAGTACTTC. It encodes CASSLGGGEQYF.

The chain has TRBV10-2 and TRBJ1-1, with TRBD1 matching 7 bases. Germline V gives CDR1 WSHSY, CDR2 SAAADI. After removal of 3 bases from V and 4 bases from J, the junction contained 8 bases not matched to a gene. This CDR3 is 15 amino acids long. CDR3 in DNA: TGCGCCAGCAGTGAAGGGGGCAGGGGGACCACTGAAGCTTTCTTT. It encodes CASSEGGRGTTEAFF.

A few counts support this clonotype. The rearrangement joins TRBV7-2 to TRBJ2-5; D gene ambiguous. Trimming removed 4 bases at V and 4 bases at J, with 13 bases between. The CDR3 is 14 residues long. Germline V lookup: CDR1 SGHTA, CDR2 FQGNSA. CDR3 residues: CASSSRLVRETQYF. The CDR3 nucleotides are TGTGCCAGCAGCTCCCGGCTAGTAAGAGAGACCCAGTACTTC.

CDR3 coding DNA: TGTGCCAGCTGCCGGGGTCTGAACACTGAAGCTTTCTTT. Translation gives CASCRGLNTEAFF. This chain links TRBV11-2 with TRBJ1-1; no reliable D call. V was shortened by 8 bases and J by 0 bases, with 10 bases between the two germline ends. The CDR3 runs to 13 residues. Germline CDR1 reads SGHAT; CDR2 reads FQNNGV.

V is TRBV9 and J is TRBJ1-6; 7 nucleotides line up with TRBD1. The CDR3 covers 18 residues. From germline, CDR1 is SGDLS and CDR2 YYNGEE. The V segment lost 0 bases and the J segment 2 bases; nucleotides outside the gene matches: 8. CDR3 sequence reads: CASSVDPGGVAYNSPLHF. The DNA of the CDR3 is TGTGCCAGCAGCGTAGATCCAGGGGGAGTCGCCTATAATTCACCCCTCCACTTT.

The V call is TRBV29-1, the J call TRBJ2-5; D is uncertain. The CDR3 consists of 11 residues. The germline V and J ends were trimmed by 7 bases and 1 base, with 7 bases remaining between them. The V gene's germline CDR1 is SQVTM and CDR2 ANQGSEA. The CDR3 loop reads CSAYTQETQYF. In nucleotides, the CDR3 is TGCAGCGCATACACCCAAGAGACCCAGTACTTC. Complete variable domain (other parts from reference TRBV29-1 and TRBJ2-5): SAVISQKPSRDICQRGTSLTIQCQVDSQVTMMFWYRQQPGQSLTLIATANQGSEATYESGFVIDKFPISRPNLTFSTLTVSNMSPEDSSIYLCSAYTQETQYFGPGTRLLVL.

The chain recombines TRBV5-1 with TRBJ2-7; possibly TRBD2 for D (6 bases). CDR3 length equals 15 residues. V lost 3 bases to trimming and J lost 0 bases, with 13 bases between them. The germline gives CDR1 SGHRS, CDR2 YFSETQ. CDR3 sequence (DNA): TGCGCCAGCAGCTCGACCGGGAGCCCCTCCTACGAGCAGTACTTC. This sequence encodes CASSSTGSPSYEQYF.

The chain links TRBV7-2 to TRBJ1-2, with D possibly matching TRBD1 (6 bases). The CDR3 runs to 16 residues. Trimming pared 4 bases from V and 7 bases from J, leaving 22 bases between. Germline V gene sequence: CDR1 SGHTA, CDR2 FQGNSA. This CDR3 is CASSSPQSRGAGGYTF. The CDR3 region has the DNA TGTGCCAGCAGCTCCCCCCAGAGCAGGGGAGCAGGTGGCTACACCTTC.

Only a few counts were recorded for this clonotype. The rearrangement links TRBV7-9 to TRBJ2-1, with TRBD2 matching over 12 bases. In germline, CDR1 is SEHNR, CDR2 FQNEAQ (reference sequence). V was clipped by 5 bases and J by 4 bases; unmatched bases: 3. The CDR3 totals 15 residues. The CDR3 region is CASSNLAGGYNEQFF. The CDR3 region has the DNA TGTGCCAGCAGCAACCTAGCGGGGGGGTACAATGAGCAGTTCTTC.

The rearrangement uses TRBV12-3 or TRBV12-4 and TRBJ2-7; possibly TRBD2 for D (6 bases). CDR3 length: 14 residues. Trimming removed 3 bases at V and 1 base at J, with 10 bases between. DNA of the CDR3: TGTGCCAGCAGTTTCGTGGGACTTTCCTACGAGCAGTACTTC. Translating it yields CASSFVGLSYEQYF.

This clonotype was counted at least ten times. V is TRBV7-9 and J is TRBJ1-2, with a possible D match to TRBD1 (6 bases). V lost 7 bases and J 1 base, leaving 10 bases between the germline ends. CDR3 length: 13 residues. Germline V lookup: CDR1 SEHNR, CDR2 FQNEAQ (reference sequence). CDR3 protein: CASTDSINYGYTF. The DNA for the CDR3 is TGTGCCAGCACGGACAGTATTAACTATGGCTACACCTTC.

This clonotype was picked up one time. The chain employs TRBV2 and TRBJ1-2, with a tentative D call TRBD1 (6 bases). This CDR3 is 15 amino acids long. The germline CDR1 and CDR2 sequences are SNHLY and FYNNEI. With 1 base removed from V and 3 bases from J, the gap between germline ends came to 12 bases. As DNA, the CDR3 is TGTGCCAGCAGTGAAGTAGGGGGGGCCGACTATGGCTACACCTTC. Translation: CASSEVGGADYGYTF.

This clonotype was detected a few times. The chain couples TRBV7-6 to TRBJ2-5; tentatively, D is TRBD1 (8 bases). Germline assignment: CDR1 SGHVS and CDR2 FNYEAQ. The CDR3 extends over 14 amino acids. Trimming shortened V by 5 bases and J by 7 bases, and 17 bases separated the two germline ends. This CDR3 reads CASSPRTGRGTQYF. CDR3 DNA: TGTGCCAGCAGCCCAAGGACAGGGAGGGGGACCCAGTACTTC.

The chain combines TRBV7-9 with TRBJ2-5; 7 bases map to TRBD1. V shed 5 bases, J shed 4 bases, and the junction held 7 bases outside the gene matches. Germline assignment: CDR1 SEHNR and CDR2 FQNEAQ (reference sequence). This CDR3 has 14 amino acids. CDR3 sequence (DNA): TGTGCCAGCAGCCCACGACAGGGTCTAGAGACCCAGTACTTC. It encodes CASSPRQGLETQYF.

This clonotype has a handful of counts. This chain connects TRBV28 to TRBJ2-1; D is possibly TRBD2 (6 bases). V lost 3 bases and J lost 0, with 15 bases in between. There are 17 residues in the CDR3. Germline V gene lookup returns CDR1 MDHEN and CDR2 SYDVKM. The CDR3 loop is CASSLLGLASSYNEQFF. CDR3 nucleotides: TGTGCCAGCAGTTTGCTGGGACTGGCTAGCTCCTACAATGAGCAGTTCTTC.

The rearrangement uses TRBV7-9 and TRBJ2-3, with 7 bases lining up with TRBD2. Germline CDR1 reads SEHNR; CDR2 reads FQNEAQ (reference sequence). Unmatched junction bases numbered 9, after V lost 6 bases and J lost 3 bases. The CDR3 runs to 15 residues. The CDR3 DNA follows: TGTGCCAGCAGGGGAGGCGCGGGGGAGACAGATACGCAGTATTTT. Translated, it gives CASRGGAGETDTQYF.

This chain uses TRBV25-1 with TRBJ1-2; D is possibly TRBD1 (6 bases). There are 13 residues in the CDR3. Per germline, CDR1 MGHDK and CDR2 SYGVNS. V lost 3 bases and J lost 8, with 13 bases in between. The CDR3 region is CASSEGHGEGYTF. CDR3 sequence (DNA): TGTGCCAGCAGTGAGGGACATGGGGAGGGCTACACCTTC.

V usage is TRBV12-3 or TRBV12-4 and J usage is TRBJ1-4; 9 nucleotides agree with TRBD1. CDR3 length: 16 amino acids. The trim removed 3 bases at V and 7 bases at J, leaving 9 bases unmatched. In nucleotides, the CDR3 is TGTGCCAGCAGTTTCGCCGGGACAGGGATCGGTGAAAAACTGTTTTTT. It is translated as CASSFAGTGIGEKLFF.

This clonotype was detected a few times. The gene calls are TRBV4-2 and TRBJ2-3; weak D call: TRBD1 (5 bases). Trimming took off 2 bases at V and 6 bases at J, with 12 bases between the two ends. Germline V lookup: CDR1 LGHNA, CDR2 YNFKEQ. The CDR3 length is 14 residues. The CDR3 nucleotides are TGTGCCAGCAGCCAATGGCAGGGTAGGGATACGCAGTATTTT. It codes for CASSQWQGRDTQYF.

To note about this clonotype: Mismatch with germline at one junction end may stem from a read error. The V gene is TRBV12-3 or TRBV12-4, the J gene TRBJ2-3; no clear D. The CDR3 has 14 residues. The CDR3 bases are TGTGCCAGCAGTTTAAGCCAGACCGCAGATACGCAATATTTT. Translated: CASSLSQTADTQYF.